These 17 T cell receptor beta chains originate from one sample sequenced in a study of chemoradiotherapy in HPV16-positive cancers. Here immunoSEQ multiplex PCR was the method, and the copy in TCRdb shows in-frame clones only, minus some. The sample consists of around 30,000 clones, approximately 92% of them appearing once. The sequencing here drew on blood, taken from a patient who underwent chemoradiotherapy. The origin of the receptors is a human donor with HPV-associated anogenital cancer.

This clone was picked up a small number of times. In DNA form, the CDR3 reads TGTGCCGCACAGGACAGTTCGCATAATTCACCCCTCCACTTT. It translates to CAAQDSSHNSPLHF. The chain joins TRBV27 to TRBJ1-6, with a tentative D call TRBD1 (6 bases). The V end was cut by 11 bases, the J end by 5 bases, with 16 bases between. This CDR3 has 14 amino acids. The V gene's germline CDR1 is MNHEY and CDR2 SMNVEV (reference sequence).

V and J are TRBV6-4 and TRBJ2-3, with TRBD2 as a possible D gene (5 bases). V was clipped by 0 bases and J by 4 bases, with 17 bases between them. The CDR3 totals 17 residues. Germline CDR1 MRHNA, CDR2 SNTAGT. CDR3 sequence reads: CASSDSVLGGGADTQYF. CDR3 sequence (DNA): TGTGCCAGCAGTGACTCCGTACTAGGCGGTGGCGCAGATACGCAGTATTTT.

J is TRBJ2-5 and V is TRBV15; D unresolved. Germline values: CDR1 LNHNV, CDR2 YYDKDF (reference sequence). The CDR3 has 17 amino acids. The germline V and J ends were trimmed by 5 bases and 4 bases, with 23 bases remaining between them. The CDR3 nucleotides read TGTGCCACCAGCCGCGACCGGGCCTCAGGACGGGCAGAGACCCAGTACTTC. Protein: CATSRDRASGRAETQYF.

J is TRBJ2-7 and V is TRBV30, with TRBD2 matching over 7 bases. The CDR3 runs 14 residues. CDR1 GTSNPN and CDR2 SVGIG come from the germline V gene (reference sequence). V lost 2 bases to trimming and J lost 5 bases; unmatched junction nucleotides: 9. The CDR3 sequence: CAWSSGTTHHEQYF. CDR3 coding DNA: TGTGCCTGGAGTTCCGGGACTACTCACCACGAGCAGTACTTC.

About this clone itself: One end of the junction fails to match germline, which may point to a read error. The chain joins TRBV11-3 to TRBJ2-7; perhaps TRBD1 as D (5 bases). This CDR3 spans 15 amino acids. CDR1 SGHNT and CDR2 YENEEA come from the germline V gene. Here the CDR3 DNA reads TGTGCCAGCAGCCTAGACAGAAGTAGCTCCTACGAGCAGTACTTC. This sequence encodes CASSLDRSSSYEQYF.

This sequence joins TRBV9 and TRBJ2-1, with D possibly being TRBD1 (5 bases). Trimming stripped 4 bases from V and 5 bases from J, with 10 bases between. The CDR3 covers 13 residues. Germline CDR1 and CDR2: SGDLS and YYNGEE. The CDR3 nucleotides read TGTGCCAGCAGCTCCTCCAGGGACAATGAGCAGTTCTTC. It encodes CASSSSRDNEQFF.

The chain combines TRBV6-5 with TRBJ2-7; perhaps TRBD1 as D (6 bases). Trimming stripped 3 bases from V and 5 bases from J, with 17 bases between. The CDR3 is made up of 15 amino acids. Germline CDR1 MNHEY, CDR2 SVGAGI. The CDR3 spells CASSYGGRGSDEQYF. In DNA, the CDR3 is TGTGCCAGCAGTTATGGAGGCAGGGGAAGCGACGAGCAGTACTTC.

For the CDR3, the DNA is TGTGCCAGCAGCCAAGATGGACAGGAGCGGGGCTACGAGCAGTACTTC. It encodes CASSQDGQERGYEQYF. V and J are TRBV4-2 and TRBJ2-7; TRBD1 or TRBD2 may be the D gene (7 bases each). Germline assignment: CDR1 LGHNA and CDR2 YNFKEQ. This CDR3 has 16 amino acids. Trimming removed 0 bases at V and 3 bases at J, with 15 bases between.

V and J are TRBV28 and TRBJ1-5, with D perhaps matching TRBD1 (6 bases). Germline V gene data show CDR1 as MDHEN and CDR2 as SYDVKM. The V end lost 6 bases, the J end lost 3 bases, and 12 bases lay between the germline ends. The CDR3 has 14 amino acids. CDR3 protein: CASRGAGHNQPQHF. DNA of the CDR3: TGTGCCAGCAGGGGGGCTGGACACAATCAGCCCCAGCATTTT. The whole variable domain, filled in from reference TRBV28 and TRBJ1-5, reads DVKVTQSSRYLVKRTGEKVFLECVQDMDHENMFWYRQDPGLGLRLIYFSYDVKMKEKGDIPEGYSVSREKKERFSLILESASTNQTSMYLCASRGAGHNQPQHFGDGTRLSIL.

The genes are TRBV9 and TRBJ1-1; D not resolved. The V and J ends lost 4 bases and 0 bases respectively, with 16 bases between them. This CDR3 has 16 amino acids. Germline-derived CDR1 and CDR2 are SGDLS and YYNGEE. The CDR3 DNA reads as TGTGCCAGCAGCCCCCATGTGGGGAGAGTGAACACTGAAGCTTTCTTT. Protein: CASSPHVGRVNTEAFF.

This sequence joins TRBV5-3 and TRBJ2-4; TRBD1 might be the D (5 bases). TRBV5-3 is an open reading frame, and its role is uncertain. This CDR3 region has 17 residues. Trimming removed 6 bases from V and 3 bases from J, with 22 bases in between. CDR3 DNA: TGTGCCAGAATCGGACACAAGTCGAGGATCTGCAAAAACATTCAGTACTTC. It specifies CARIGHKSRICKNIQYF.

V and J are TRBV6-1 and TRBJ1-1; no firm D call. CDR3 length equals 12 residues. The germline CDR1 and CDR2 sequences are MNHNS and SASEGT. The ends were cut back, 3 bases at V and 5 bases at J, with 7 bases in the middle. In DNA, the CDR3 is TGTGCCAGCAGTGAGAGAACGACTGAAGCTTTCTTT. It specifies CASSERTTEAFF.

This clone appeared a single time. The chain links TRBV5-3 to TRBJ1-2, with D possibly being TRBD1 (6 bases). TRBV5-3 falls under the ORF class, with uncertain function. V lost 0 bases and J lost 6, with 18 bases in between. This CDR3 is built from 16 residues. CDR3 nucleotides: TGTGCCAGAAGCTTGGTCCTGACAGGAAGGGTCGATGGCTACACCTTC. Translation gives CARSLVLTGRVDGYTF.

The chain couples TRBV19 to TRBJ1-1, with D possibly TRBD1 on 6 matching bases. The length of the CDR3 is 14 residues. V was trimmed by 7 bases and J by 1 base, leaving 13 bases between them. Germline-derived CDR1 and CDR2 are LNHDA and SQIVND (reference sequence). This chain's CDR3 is CASTTTRGNTEAFF. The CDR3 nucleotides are TGTGCCAGTACCACCACCAGGGGGAACACTGAAGCTTTCTTT.

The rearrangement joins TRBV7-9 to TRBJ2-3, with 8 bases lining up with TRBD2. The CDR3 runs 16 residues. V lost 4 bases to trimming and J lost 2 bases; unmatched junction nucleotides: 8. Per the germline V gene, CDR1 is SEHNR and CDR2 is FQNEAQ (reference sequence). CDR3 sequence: CASSWLAGAATDTQYF. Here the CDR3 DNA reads TGTGCCAGCAGCTGGCTAGCGGGCGCAGCCACAGATACGCAGTATTTT.

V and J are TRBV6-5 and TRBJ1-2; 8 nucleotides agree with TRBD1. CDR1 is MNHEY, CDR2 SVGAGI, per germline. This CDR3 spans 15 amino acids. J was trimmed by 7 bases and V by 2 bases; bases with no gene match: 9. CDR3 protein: CASSYAQGAGSGYTF. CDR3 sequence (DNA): TGTGCCAGCAGTTACGCTCAGGGGGCCGGGAGTGGCTACACCTTC.

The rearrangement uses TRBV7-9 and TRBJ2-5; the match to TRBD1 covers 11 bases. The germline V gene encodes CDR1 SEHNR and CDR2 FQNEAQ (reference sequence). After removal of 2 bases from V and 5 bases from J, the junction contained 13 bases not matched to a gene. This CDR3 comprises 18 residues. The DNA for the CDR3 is TGTGCCAGCAGCTTAAAGGCCGTAAGGACAGGGGGCCGGGAGACCCAGTACTTC. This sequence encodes CASSLKAVRTGGRETQYF.